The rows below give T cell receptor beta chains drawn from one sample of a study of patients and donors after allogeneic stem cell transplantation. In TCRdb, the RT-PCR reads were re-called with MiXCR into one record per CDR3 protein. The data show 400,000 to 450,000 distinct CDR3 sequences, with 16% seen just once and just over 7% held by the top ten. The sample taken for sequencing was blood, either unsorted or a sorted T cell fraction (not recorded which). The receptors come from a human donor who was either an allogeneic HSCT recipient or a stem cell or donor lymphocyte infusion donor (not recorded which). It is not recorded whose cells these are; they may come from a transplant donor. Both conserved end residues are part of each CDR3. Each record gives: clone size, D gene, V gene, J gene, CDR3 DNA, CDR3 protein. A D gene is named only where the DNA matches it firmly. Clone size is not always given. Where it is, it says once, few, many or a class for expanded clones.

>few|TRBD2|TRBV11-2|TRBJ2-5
TGTGCCAGCAGCTTAGGAGGGACTAGGGTAGAGACCCAGTACTTC
CASSLGGTRVETQYF
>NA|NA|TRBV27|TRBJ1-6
TGTGCCAGCAGCTCCCTACGGGGGAAGATCCACTTT
CASSSLRGKIHF
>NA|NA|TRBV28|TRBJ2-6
TGTGCCAGCAGTTTGGTACTGCCCTCTGGGGCCAACGTCCTGACTTTC
CASSLVLPSGANVLTF
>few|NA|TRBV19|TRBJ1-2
TGTGCCAGTAGTAGTCAGGACTATGGCTACACCTTC
CASSSQDYGYTF
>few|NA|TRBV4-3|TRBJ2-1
TGCGCCAGCAGCCTCTCAAGAGGAGGGATTTCTCAGTTCTTC
CASSLSRGGISQFF
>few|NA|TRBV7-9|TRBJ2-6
TGTGCCAGCAGCCCCCCCCAGGACTACTCTGGGGCCAACGTCCTGACTTTC
CASSPPQDYSGANVLTF
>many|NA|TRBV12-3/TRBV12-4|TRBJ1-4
TGTGCCAGCAGTTTAGAACGTCAGAAACTGTTTTTT
CASSLERQKLFF
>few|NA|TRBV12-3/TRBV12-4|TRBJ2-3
TGTGCCAGCAGTTTAGCTAGCACAACAGATACGCAGTATTTT
CASSLASTTDTQYF
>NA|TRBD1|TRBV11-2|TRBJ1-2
TGTGCCAGCAGAGAACCGGGACAGTTACCCGGGGGCTATGGCTACACCTTC
CASREPGQLPGGYGYTF
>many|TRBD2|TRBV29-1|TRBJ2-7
TGCAGCGTCGGGACTAGTCCCAACGAGCAGTACTTC
CSVGTSPNEQYF
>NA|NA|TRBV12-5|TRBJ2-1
TGTGCTAGTGGTTTGGCCGTGCGGCCCTCCTACAATGAGCAGTTCTTC
CASGLAVRPSYNEQFF
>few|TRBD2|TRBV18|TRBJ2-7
TGTGCCAGCTCACCACGACAACTAGCGGGAGGCCCAGTTGAGCAGTACTTC
CASSPRQLAGGPVEQYF
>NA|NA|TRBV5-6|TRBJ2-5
TGTGCCAGCAGCTTTGGGGGGTACACCCAAGAGACCCAGTACTTC
CASSFGGYTQETQYF
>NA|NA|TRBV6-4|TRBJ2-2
TGTGCCAGCAGTGTCCGAACCGGGACGTCGAACACCGGGGAGCTGTTTTTT
CASSVRTGTSNTGELFF
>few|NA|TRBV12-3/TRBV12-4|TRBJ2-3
TGTGCCAGCAGTTCCAGGGCCGACACAGATACGCAGTATTTT
CASSSRADTDTQYF
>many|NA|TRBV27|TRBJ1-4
TGTGCCAGCAGCCACCATGAGAGGAGGGATGAAAAACTGTTTTTT
CASSHHERRDEKLFF
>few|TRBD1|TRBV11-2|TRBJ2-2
TGTGCCAGCAGCTCCCGGGACAGGAACACCGGGGAGCTGTTTTTT
CASSSRDRNTGELFF
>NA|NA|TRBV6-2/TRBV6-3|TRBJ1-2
TGTGCCAGCAGTTACTCCGCGCGGGGGAACAGTGGCTACACCTTC
CASSYSARGNSGYTF
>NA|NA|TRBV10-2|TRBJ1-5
TGCGCCAGCAGTCCCCCCCCCATCGGTGGTAGCAATCAGCCCCAGCATTTT
CASSPPPIGGSNQPQHF
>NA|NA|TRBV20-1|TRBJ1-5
TGCAGTGCTCCCGGGGGGGGTCTTCAGCCCCAGCATTTT
CSAPGGGLQPQHF
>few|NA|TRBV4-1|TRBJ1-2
TGCGCCAGCAGCCAACCATCTAAGGGACGGGACTATGGCTACACCTTC
CASSQPSKGRDYGYTF
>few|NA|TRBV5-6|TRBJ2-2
TGTGCCAGCAGCTTGGTTTGGAACACCGGGGAGCTGTTTTTT
CASSLVWNTGELFF
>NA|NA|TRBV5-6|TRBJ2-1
TGTGCCAGCAGCCCGGTCGGGTACAATGAGCAGTTCTTC
CASSPVGYNEQFF
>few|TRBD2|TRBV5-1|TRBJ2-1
TGCGCCAGCAACAGGGGGGGACTAGCGGGAGATAATGAGCAGTTCTTC
CASNRGGLAGDNEQFF
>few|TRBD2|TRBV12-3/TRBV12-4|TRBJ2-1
TGTGCCAGCAGTTTTCCGACTAGCGGGTCTAAAAGGGGTGAGCAGTTCTTC
CASSFPTSGSKRGEQFF
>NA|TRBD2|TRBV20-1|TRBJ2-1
TGCAGTGCTACCACCCCTAGCGGCAGCTCCTACAATGAGCAGTTCTTC
CSATTPSGSSYNEQFF
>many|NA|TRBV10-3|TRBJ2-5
TGTGCCATCAGTGAGGGCGCCGTGGGGCAAGAGACCCAGTACTTC
CAISEGAVGQETQYF
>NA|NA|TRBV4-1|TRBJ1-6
TGCGCCAGCAGCCAAGTTGTGTACAGACAATTTTCACCCCTCCACTTT
CASSQVVYRQFSPLHF
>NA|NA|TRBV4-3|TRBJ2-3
TGCGCCAGCAGCCCTCACAGGGAAGATACGCAGTATTTT
CASSPHREDTQYF
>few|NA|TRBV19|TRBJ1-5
TGTGCCAGTAGTTCAGGAAATCAGCCCCAGCATTTT
CASSSGNQPQHF
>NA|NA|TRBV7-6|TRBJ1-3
TGTGCCAGCAGCTTAGTATATCGGGGACACCAAAACACCATATATTTT
CASSLVYRGHQNTIYF
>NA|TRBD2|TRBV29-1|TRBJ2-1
TGCAGCGTCGACGGACTAGCGGGGGGCCGTTTCTACAATGAGCAGTTCTTC
CSVDGLAGGRFYNEQFF
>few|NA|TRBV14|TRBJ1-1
TGTGCCAGCAGCCAAGATGTGCGGTACACTGAAGCTTTCTTT
CASSQDVRYTEAFF
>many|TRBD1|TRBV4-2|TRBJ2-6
TGTGCCAGCAGCCATTTTAGAGGACAGGCATCTGGGGCCAACGTCCTGACTTTC
CASSHFRGQASGANVLTF
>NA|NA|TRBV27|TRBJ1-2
TGTGCCAGCAGTTTTGCAGAGGGCGATGGCTACACCTTC
CASSFAEGDGYTF
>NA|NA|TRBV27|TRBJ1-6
TGTGCCAGCAGTCGGGGCGGTTCACCCCTCCACTTT
CASSRGGSPLHF
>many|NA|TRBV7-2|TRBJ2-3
TGTGCCAGCAGCTTCCGACTAGGGGGCCGGGATACGCAGTATTTT
CASSFRLGGRDTQYF
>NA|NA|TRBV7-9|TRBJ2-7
TGTGCCAGCACGCCGACATCTCGGCCGTTCTACGAGCAGTACTTC
CASTPTSRPFYEQYF
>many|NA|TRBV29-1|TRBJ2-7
TGCAGCGCTACTTTACAGGGCCACGAGCAGTACTTC
CSATLQGHEQYF
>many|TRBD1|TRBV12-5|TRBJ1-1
TGTGCTAGTGGTTTCTCACAGGGGCCCGAGCGAACTGAAGCTTTCTTT
CASGFSQGPERTEAFF
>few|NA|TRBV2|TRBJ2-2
TGTGCCAGCAAGGCATTGAGGGCCGGGGAGCTGTTTTTT
CASKALRAGELFF
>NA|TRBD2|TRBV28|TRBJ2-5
TGTGCCAGCAGTTTGGCTAGCGGGGGCCAAGAGACCCAGTACTTC
CASSLASGGQETQYF
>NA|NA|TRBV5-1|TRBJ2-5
TGCGCCAGCAGCTCGGGCGGGGTGAAAGAGACCCAGTACTTC
CASSSGGVKETQYF
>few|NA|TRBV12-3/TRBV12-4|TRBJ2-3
TGTGCCAGCAGTTTCCTGGTCCCCCTCACAGATACGCAGTATTTT
CASSFLVPLTDTQYF
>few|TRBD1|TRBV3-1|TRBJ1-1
TGTGCCAGCAGGCCCAGGGGGTCAATGGGTAACACTGAAGCTTTCTTT
CASRPRGSMGNTEAFF
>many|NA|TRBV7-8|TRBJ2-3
TGTGCCAGCAGCTTAGACCGAGGATTGTGGACAGATACGCAGTATTTT
CASSLDRGLWTDTQYF
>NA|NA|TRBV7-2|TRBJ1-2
TGTGCCAGCAGCCGGGACCCTCTAGGCGGCTACACCTTC
CASSRDPLGGYTF
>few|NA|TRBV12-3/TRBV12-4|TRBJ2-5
TGTGCCAGCAGCTATTTGGACAGTGGGACCCAGTACTTC
CASSYLDSGTQYF